The rows below give T cell receptor beta chains drawn from one sample of a study of response to subunit inactivated influenza vaccine. A single record per CDR3 protein comes from TCRdb applying MiXCR to the RT-PCR reads. The sample records roughly 710,000 distinct CDR3 sequences, roughly 15% being singletons. This specimen consisted of PBMCs from blood, obtained around 14 days before vaccination. Receptors were obtained from a man aged 50-59 years who received an inactivated influenza vaccine. Both conserved end residues are part of each CDR3. The order of the fields is J gene, V gene, clone size, D gene, CDR3 DNA, CDR3 protein. D genes are given only for firm matches. Part of the rows lack a size; the others show once, few, many or a class for expanded clones.

j_gene: TRBJ1-1; v_gene: TRBV5-6; abundance: few; d_gene: TRBD1; CDR3nt: TGTGCCAGCAGCTTGTATTCGTCAGGGGGTCAAGCTTTCTTT; CDR3aa: CASSLYSSGGQAFF
j_gene: TRBJ1-1; v_gene: TRBV12-3/TRBV12-4; abundance: many; d_gene: -; CDR3nt: TGTGCCAGCAGTTTAGAGGGGCTCCACACTGAAGCTTTCTTT; CDR3aa: CASSLEGLHTEAFF
j_gene: TRBJ2-7; v_gene: TRBV28; abundance: -; d_gene: TRBD2; CDR3nt: TGTGCCAGCAGGAAGCGGGAGGTTCAGTACGAGCAGTACTTC; CDR3aa: CASRKREVQYEQYF
j_gene: TRBJ1-6; v_gene: TRBV12-3/TRBV12-4; abundance: -; d_gene: TRBD1; CDR3nt: TGTGCCACCACCCTAACGACAGGGATTAATTCACCCCTCCACTTT; CDR3aa: CATTLTTGINSPLHF
j_gene: TRBJ1-1; v_gene: TRBV7-3; abundance: few; d_gene: TRBD1; CDR3nt: TGTGCCAGCAGCCCAAGGGGGGGTAGACAGGGAGAAAACACTGAAGCTTTCTTT; CDR3aa: CASSPRGGRQGENTEAFF
j_gene: TRBJ1-6; v_gene: TRBV5-1; abundance: -; d_gene: -; CDR3nt: TGCGCCAGCAGCTTGGCCGGCCCGGAGAATTCACCCCTCCACTTT; CDR3aa: CASSLAGPENSPLHF
j_gene: TRBJ2-2; v_gene: TRBV7-9; abundance: -; d_gene: -; CDR3nt: TGTGCCAGCAGCTCGAGGACAGTGGGGATCGGGGAGCTGTTTTTT; CDR3aa: CASSSRTVGIGELFF
j_gene: TRBJ2-7; v_gene: TRBV6-2/TRBV6-3; abundance: few; d_gene: TRBD1; CDR3nt: TGTGCCAGCAGTTACCCGCATCCGGGACAGGGGTCCTACGAGCAGTACTTC; CDR3aa: CASSYPHPGQGSYEQYF
j_gene: TRBJ2-1; v_gene: TRBV12-3/TRBV12-4; abundance: few; d_gene: TRBD2; CDR3nt: TGTGCCAGCAGGCCCGGGACTAGCGACAATGAGCAGTTCTTC; CDR3aa: CASRPGTSDNEQFF
j_gene: TRBJ2-1; v_gene: TRBV5-1; abundance: -; d_gene: -; CDR3nt: TGCGCCAGCAGCTTGACCCGAAGCTCCTACAATGAGCAGTTCTTC; CDR3aa: CASSLTRSSYNEQFF
j_gene: TRBJ2-7; v_gene: TRBV18; abundance: many; d_gene: TRBD1; CDR3nt: TGTGCCAGCTCTCCGCCGGGACAGGGGTACGAGCAGTACTTC; CDR3aa: CASSPPGQGYEQYF
j_gene: TRBJ2-3; v_gene: TRBV28; abundance: -; d_gene: -; CDR3nt: TGTGCCAGCAGTCCGGATCTGGGCACAGATACGCAGTATTTT; CDR3aa: CASSPDLGTDTQYF
j_gene: TRBJ1-4; v_gene: TRBV28; abundance: -; d_gene: -; CDR3nt: TGTGCCAGCAGTTTATCGAGGGGGGCTGTTGAAAAACTGTTTTTT; CDR3aa: CASSLSRGAVEKLFF
j_gene: TRBJ2-7; v_gene: TRBV12-3/TRBV12-4; abundance: few; d_gene: -; CDR3nt: TGTGCCAGCAGTTCGAACGCCGGGGTGAGCGAGCAGTACTTC; CDR3aa: CASSSNAGVSEQYF
j_gene: TRBJ2-7; v_gene: TRBV7-9; abundance: few; d_gene: TRBD1; CDR3nt: TGTGCCAGCAGCTTAGACAGGGGCGACTCCTACGAGCAGTACTTC; CDR3aa: CASSLDRGDSYEQYF
j_gene: TRBJ2-7; v_gene: TRBV28; abundance: -; d_gene: TRBD2; CDR3nt: TGTGCCAGCAGTAACGAGCGGACTAGCGGAAACTACGAGCAGTACTTC; CDR3aa: CASSNERTSGNYEQYF
j_gene: TRBJ2-3; v_gene: TRBV20-1; abundance: -; d_gene: -; CDR3nt: TGCAGTGCTAGAGATCAAATGACGGGGAGCACAGATACGCAGTATTTT; CDR3aa: CSARDQMTGSTDTQYF
j_gene: TRBJ2-7; v_gene: TRBV5-1; abundance: -; d_gene: -; CDR3nt: TGCGCCAGCAGCAACATCTCCGGGTGGGCAGGGGACGAGCAGTACTTC; CDR3aa: CASSNISGWAGDEQYF
j_gene: TRBJ2-5; v_gene: TRBV5-1; abundance: many; d_gene: TRBD1; CDR3nt: TGCGCCAGCAGCTTGGGGGGACAGGGTACCTATGAGACCCAGTACTTC; CDR3aa: CASSLGGQGTYETQYF
j_gene: TRBJ2-2; v_gene: TRBV28; abundance: -; d_gene: TRBD2; CDR3nt: TGTGCCAGCAGTTTATCTAGCGGGGTATTGAGGAACACCGGGGAGCTGTTTTTT; CDR3aa: CASSLSSGVLRNTGELFF
j_gene: TRBJ2-7; v_gene: TRBV15; abundance: many; d_gene: -; CDR3nt: TGTGCCACCAGCAGAGATGACTACTACGAGCAGTACTTC; CDR3aa: CATSRDDYYEQYF
j_gene: TRBJ2-1; v_gene: TRBV7-8; abundance: -; d_gene: -; CDR3nt: TGTGCCAGCAGCTCCGAATCCGTTTACCAGTTCTTC; CDR3aa: CASSSESVYQFF
j_gene: TRBJ2-3; v_gene: TRBV9; abundance: -; d_gene: TRBD2; CDR3nt: TGTGCCAGCAGCTCCCCTAGCGGGGGGGCAGAAGATACGCAGTATTTT; CDR3aa: CASSSPSGGAEDTQYF
j_gene: TRBJ2-7; v_gene: TRBV4-1; abundance: few; d_gene: -; CDR3nt: TGCGCCAGCAGCCAAGAAGCCACCGCCTACGAGCAGTACTTC; CDR3aa: CASSQEATAYEQYF
j_gene: TRBJ1-5; v_gene: TRBV10-3; abundance: -; d_gene: TRBD1; CDR3nt: TGTGCCATCAGTCGAGCAGGGGGAAATCAGCCCCAGCATTTT; CDR3aa: CAISRAGGNQPQHF
j_gene: TRBJ2-1; v_gene: TRBV7-2; abundance: -; d_gene: -; CDR3nt: TGTGCCAGCAGCGTAACCCGAAGGGATGAGCAGTTCTTC; CDR3aa: CASSVTRRDEQFF
j_gene: TRBJ2-4; v_gene: TRBV5-1; abundance: -; d_gene: TRBD1; CDR3nt: TGCGCCAGCAGCTTACTACAGGGGGCCTTAGCCAAAAACATTCAGTACTTC; CDR3aa: CASSLLQGALAKNIQYF
j_gene: TRBJ2-5; v_gene: TRBV5-6; abundance: few; d_gene: TRBD1; CDR3nt: TGTGCCAGCAGCTGGGGACAGAGCAAGGTGACCCAGTACTTC; CDR3aa: CASSWGQSKVTQYF
j_gene: TRBJ2-5; v_gene: TRBV29-1; abundance: -; d_gene: TRBD1; CDR3nt: TGCAGCGTTATTGGCAGGGGGCGATCGGAGACCCAGTACTTC; CDR3aa: CSVIGRGRSETQYF
j_gene: TRBJ2-1; v_gene: TRBV9; abundance: few; d_gene: TRBD2; CDR3nt: TGTGCCAGCAGCGTAGCTGGGAGCGGGAGGAAGTTCTTC; CDR3aa: CASSVAGSGRKFF
j_gene: TRBJ2-5; v_gene: TRBV12-3/TRBV12-4; abundance: -; d_gene: TRBD2; CDR3nt: TGTGCCAGCAGTTTATCACCTAGCGGCCAAGAGACCCAGTACTTC; CDR3aa: CASSLSPSGQETQYF
j_gene: TRBJ1-3; v_gene: TRBV28; abundance: -; d_gene: -; CDR3nt: TGTGCCAGCAGGCGGGGGGCTACTGGAAACACCATATATTTT; CDR3aa: CASRRGATGNTIYF
j_gene: TRBJ2-1; v_gene: TRBV12-3/TRBV12-4; abundance: many; d_gene: TRBD2; CDR3nt: TGTGCCAGCAGTCGACTAGCGGGTAATGAGCAGTTCTTC; CDR3aa: CASSRLAGNEQFF
j_gene: TRBJ2-1; v_gene: TRBV12-3/TRBV12-4; abundance: -; d_gene: -; CDR3nt: TGTGCCAGCAGTTTGGTGGACTATGAGCAGTTCTTC; CDR3aa: CASSLVDYEQFF
j_gene: TRBJ2-1; v_gene: TRBV18; abundance: many; d_gene: -; CDR3nt: TGTGCCAGCTCACGGGACACCAATGAGCAGTTCTTC; CDR3aa: CASSRDTNEQFF
j_gene: TRBJ2-7; v_gene: TRBV6-2/TRBV6-3; abundance: few; d_gene: TRBD2; CDR3nt: TGTGCCAGCAGTTACTCCTTAATTCGGACTAGCGGGAGGAGCGAGCAGTACTTC; CDR3aa: CASSYSLIRTSGRSEQYF
j_gene: TRBJ2-5; v_gene: TRBV20-1; abundance: few; d_gene: -; CDR3nt: TGCAGCGGTGGGCGCGGAGTCCAAGAGACCCAGTACTTC; CDR3aa: CSGGRGVQETQYF
j_gene: TRBJ2-2; v_gene: TRBV9; abundance: few; d_gene: -; CDR3nt: TGTGCCAGCAGCGTAGCCCCTTTAGCGGTCACCGGGGAGCTGTTTTTT; CDR3aa: CASSVAPLAVTGELFF
j_gene: TRBJ1-3; v_gene: TRBV4-2; abundance: many; d_gene: -; CDR3nt: TGTGCCAGCAGCCAAGATCAACGAGGCCGGCGGGGTGGAAACACCATATATTTT; CDR3aa: CASSQDQRGRRGGNTIYF